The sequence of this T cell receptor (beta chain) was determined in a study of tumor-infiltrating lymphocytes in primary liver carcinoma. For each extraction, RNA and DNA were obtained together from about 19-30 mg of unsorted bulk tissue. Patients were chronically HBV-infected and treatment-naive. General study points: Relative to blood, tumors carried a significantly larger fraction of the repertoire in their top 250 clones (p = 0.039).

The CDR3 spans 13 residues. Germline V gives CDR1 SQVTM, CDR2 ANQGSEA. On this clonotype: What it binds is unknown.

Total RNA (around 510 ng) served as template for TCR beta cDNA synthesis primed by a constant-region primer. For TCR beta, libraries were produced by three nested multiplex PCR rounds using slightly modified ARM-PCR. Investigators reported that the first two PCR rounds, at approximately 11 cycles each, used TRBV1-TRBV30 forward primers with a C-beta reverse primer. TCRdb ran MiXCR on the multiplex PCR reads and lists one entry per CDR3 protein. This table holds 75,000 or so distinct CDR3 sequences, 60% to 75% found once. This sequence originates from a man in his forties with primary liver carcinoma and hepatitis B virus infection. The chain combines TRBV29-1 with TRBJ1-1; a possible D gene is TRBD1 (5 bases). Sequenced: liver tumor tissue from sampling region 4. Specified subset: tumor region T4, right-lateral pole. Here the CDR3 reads CTFEAGEAWEAFF. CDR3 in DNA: TGCACCTTTGAAGCGGGGGAGGCCTGGGAAGCTTTCTTT. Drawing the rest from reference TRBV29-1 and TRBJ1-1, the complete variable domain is SAVISQKPSRDICQRGTSLTIQCQVDSQVTMMFWYRQQPGQSLTLIATANQGSEATYESGFVIDKFPISRPNLTFSTLTVSNMSPEDSSIYLCTFEAGEAWEAFFGQGTRLTVV.